The sequence of this T cell receptor beta chain was determined in a study of beta chain features in type 1 diabetes. Expressed TCRB transcripts got sequenced, as all isolated RNA was reverse transcribed. TCRdb's copy holds only in-frame clones and misses some; the assay was immunoSEQ multiplex PCR. Here the sample spans roughly 350,000 clones, more than 9.5% being singletons. On this clone itself: Its antigen is as yet unknown.

V shed 5 bases and J 2 bases; nucleotides not matched to a gene: 6. In germline, CDR1 is SGHTA, CDR2 FQGTGA. The CDR3 length is 15 residues. Study-wide findings and caveats: Using cDNA template may skew counts toward highly expressing activated cells.

Input material: naive CD4+ T cells from blood. The TCR was taken from a woman in her thirties in good health. The V gene is TRBV7-3, the J gene TRBJ2-3; 8 nucleotides line up with TRBD2. The CDR3 DNA follows: TGTGCCAGCAGCCCCGGTAGCGGGATCACAGATACGCAGTATTTT. Protein product: CASSPGSGITDTQYF. The full variable domain, with the rest looked up from reference TRBV7-3 and TRBJ2-3, is GAGVSQTPSNKVTEKGKYVELRCDPISGHTALYWYRQSLGQGPEFLIYFQGTGAADDSGLPNDRFFAVRPEGSVSTLKIQRTERGDSAVYLCASSPGSGITDTQYFGPGTRLTVL.